The following is a TCR beta chain sequence with its context. What it recognizes is unknown. This record comes from a study of T cell responses to AZD1222 COVID-19 vaccine. General study points: Baseline seropositivity characterized only six AZD1222 recipients. Samples come after the peak T cell response, not at day 14.

Clones were read by immunoSEQ multiplex PCR, and TCRdb kept only the in-frame ones, dropping some. The table gives around 150,000 clones; the top ten clones make up 2.2% of it. Material for sequencing was peripheral blood. The source is an adult in good health.

For the CDR3, the DNA is TGTGCCAGCAGCCAGTCCCAGGGGGGCCGGGGCTATGGCTACACCTTC. This translates into CASSQSQGGRGYGYTF. This chain joins TRBV3-1 (or the pseudogene TRBV3-2) and TRBJ1-2, with 7 nucleotides matching TRBD1. Germline-derived CDR1 and CDR2 are LGHDT and YNNKEL (reference sequence). The CDR3 has 16 residues. The junction had 11 bases not matched to a gene; V was cut back by 3 bases and J by 4 bases.